This T cell receptor beta chain came from a study of CD8+CD57+ T cells in acquired aplastic anemia. Study-level information: Isolated CD4+ and CD8+ cells, once sorted, yielded DNA averaging roughly 3 ug. Healthy donor sequencing depth: 10 million to 10.8 million CD4+, roughly 11 million CD8+ reads.

TCR beta VDJ and CDR3 profiling used genomic DNA as template. One entry per CDR3 protein, called by TCRdb with MiXCR from the reads. Among some 140,000 distinct CDR3 sequences listed, around two fifths were seen once. Broader study findings: Common to patients and controls were around 30 CD8+ CDR3 sequences.

As regards this clonotype: Antigen unknown.

This CDR3 spans 17 amino acids. V shed 0 bases and J shed 5 bases, with 15 bases lying between them. CDR1 SGHRS and CDR2 YFSETQ come from the germline V gene. The TCR was taken from a human donor in good health, serving as a control. Specimen: sorted CD4+, CD8+, or CD8+CD57+ T cells (not recorded which) from PBMCs. The chain recombines TRBV5-1 with TRBJ1-6; a weak D match, TRBD1 (6 bases). Here the CDR3 reads CASSLAPGQLHNSPLHF. The CDR3 DNA reads TGCGCCAGCAGCTTGGCTCCGGGACAACTCCATAATTCACCCCTCCACTTT. Full variable domain (outside the CDR3, taken from reference TRBV5-1 and TRBJ1-6): KAGVTQTPRYLIKTRGQQVTLSCSPISGHRSVSWYQQTPGQGLQFLFEYFSETQRNKGNFPGRFSGRQFSNSRSEMNVSTLELGDSALYLCASSLAPGQLHNSPLHFGNGTRLTVT.